This T cell receptor (beta chain) emerged from a study of cytomegalovirus exposure and HLA in healthy donors. Study-level points and caveats: TCR sequences were mostly rare, though some public TCRs occurred in many donors. CMV antigen specificity of a few CMV-associated chains was confirmed in vitro. Reports credit the classifier with highly specific, highly sensitive diagnosis of cytomegalovirus status. The study designated roughly 150 TCR beta chains cytomegalovirus-associated.

Note on this clone: Its antigen is unknown.

The data were produced by immunoSEQ multiplex PCR, yet TCRdb's version contains in-frame clones alone and is incomplete. The sample lists 110,000 to 150,000 clones; roughly 86% were seen once. Between the trimmed V and J ends, which lost 2 bases and 2 bases, there was a span of 11 bases. The germline gives CDR1 SGHKS, CDR2 YYEKEE (reference sequence). This CDR3 is 14 amino acids long. This TCR was sampled from a woman between 25 and 40 years old in good health and CMV-seronegative. The V and J genes are TRBV5-5 and TRBJ2-7, with a possible D match to TRBD2 (6 bases). The specimen sequenced was PBMCs. The CDR3 here is CASSFARLAYEQYF. The CDR3 nucleotides are TGTGCCAGCAGCTTTGCGAGACTAGCCTACGAGCAGTACTTC.